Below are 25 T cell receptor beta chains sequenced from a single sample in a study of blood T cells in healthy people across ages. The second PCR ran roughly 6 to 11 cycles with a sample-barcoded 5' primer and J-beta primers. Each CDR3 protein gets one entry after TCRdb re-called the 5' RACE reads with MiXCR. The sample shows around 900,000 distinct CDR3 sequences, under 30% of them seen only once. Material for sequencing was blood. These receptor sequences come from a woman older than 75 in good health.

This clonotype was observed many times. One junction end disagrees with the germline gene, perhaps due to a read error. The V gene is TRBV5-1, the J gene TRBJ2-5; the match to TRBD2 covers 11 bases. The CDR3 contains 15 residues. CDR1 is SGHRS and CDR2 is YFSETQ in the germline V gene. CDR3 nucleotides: TGTGCCAGCAGCCTGGGACTAGCGGTCCAAGAGACCCAGTACTTC. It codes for CASSLGLAVQETQYF.

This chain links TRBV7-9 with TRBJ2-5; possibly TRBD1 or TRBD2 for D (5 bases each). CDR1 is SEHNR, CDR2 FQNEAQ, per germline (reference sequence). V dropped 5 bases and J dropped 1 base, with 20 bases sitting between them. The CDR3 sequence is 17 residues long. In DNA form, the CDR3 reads TGTGCCAGCAGCCAGACCGGGACCTATGATGTCCAAGAGACCCAGTACTTC. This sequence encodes CASSQTGTYDVQETQYF.

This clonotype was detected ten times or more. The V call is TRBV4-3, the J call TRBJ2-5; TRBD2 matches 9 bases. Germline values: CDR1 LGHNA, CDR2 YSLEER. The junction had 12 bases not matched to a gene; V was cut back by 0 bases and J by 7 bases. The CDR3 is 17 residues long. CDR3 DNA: TGCGCCAGCAGCCAAGATCCCCGTAGCGGGGGAGGGCGGACCCAGTACTTC. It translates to CASSQDPRSGGGRTQYF.

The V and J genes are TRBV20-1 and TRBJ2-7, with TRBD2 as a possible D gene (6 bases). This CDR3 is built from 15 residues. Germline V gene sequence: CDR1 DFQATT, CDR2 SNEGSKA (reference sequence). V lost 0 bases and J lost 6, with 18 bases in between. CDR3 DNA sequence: TGCAGTGCTAGAGATCACCTCTCGGGGGTGGGCGAGCAGTACTTC. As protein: CSARDHLSGVGEQYF.

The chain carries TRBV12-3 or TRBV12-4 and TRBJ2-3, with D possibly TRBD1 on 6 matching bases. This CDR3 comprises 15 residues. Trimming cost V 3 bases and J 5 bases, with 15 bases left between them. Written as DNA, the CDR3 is TGTGCCAGCAGTTTTACTAGAGGGGGTGGAGATACGCAGTATTTT. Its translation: CASSFTRGGGDTQYF.

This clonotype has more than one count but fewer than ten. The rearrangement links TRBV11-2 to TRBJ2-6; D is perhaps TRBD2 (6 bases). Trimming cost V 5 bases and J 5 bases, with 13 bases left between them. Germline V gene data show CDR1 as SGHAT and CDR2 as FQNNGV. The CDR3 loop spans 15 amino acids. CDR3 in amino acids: CASSAFRTRANVLTF. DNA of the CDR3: TGTGCCAGCAGCGCTTTTCGGACTAGGGCCAACGTCCTGACTTTC.

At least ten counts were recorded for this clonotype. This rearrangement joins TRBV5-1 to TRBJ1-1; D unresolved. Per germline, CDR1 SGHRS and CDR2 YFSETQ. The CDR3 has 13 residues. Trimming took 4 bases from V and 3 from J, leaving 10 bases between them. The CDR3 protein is CASSGGWHTEAFF. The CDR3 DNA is TGCGCCAGCAGCGGAGGGTGGCACACTGAAGCTTTCTTT.

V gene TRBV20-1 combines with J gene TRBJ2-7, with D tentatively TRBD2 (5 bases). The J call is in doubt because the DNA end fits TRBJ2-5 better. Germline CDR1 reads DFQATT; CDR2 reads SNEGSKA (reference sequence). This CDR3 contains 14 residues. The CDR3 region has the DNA TGCAGTGCTAGACAAGGAGGAACGGGAGAGACCCAGTACTTC. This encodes CSARQGGTGETQYF.

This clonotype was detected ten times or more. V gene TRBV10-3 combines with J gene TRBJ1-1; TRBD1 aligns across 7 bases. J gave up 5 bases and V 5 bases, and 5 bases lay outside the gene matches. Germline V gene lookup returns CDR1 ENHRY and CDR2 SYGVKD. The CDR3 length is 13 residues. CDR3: CAISPWDSTEAFF. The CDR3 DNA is TGTGCCATCAGTCCCTGGGACAGTACTGAAGCTTTCTTT.

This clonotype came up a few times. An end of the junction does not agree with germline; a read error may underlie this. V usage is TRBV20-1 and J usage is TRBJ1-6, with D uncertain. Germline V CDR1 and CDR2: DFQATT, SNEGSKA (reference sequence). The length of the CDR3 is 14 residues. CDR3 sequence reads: CSASPTALIAPPHF. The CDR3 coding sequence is TGCAGTGCTAGTCCCACAGCACTTATTGCGCCCCCCCACTTT.

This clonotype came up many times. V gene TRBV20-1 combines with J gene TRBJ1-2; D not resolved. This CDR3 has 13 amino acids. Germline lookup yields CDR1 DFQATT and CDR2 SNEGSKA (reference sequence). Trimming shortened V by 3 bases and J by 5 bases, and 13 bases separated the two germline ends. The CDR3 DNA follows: TGCAGTGCTAGGAAAGCCGGCGGGTATGGCTACACCTTC. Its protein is CSARKAGGYGYTF.

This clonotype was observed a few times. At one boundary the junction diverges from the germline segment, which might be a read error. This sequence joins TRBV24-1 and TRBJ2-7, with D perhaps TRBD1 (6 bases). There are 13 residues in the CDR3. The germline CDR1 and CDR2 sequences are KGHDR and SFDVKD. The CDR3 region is CAASDGTWGEQYF. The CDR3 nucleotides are TGTGCCGCCAGTGATGGGACATGGGGCGAGCAGTACTTC.

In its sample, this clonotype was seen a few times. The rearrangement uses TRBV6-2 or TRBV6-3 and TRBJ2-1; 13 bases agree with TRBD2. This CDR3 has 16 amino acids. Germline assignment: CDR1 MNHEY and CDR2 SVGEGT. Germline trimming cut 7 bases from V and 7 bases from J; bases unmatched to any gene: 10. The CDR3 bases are TGTGCCAGCAACGGACTAGCGGGGGACCTTTGGAATGAGCAGTTCTTC. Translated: CASNGLAGDLWNEQFF.

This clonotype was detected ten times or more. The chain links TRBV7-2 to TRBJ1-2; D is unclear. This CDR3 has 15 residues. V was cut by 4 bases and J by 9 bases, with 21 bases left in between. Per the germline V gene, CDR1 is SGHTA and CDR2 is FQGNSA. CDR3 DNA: TGTGCCAGCAGCTCGGACTTCGGTTCAATCATTCGCTACACCTTC. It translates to CASSSDFGSIIRYTF.

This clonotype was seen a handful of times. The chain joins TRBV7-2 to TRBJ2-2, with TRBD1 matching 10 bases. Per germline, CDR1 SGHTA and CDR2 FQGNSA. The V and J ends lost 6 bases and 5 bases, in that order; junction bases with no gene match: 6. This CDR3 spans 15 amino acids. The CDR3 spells CASSPWGQGTGELFF. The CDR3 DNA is TGTGCCAGCAGTCCTTGGGGACAGGGGACCGGGGAGCTGTTTTTT.

CDR3 sequence: CASSYSGRGANSPLHF. The CDR3 nucleotides read TGTGCCAGCAGTTACTCGGGACGGGGGGCAAATTCACCCCTCCACTTT. V and J are TRBV6-5 and TRBJ1-6; D is perhaps TRBD1 (6 bases). Germline V gives CDR1 MNHEY, CDR2 SVGAGI. The ends were cut back, 0 bases at V and 7 bases at J, with 13 bases in the middle. The CDR3 extends over 16 amino acids.

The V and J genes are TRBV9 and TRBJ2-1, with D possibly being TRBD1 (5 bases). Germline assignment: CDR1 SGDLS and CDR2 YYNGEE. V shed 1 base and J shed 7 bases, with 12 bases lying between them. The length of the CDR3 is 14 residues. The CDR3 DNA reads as TGTGCCAGCAGCGTAAGCCTAGGGGTTAATGAGCAGTTCTTC. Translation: CASSVSLGVNEQFF.

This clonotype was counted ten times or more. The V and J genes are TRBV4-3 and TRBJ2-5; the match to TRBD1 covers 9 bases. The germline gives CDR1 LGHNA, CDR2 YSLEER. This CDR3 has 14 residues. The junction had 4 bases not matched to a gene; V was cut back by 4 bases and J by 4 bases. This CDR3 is CASSPGQGRETQYF. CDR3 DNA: TGCGCCAGCAGCCCGGGACAGGGAAGAGAGACCCAGTACTTC.

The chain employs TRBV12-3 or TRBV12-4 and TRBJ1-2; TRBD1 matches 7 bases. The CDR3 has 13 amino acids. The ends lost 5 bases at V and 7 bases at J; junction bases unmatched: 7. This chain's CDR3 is CASSLQGDFGYTF. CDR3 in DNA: TGTGCCAGCAGTCTTCAGGGGGATTTTGGCTACACCTTC.

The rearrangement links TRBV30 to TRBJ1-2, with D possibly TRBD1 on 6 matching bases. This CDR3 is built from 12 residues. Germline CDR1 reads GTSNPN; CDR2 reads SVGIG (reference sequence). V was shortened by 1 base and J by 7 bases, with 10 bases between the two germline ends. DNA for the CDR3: TGTGCCTGGAGTGCTGGGGGCAGTGGCTACACCTTC. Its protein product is CAWSAGGSGYTF.

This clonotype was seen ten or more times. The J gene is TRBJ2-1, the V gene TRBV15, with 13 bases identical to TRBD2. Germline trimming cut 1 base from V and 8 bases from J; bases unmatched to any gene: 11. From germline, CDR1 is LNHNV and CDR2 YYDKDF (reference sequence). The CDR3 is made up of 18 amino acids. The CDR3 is CATSRGGGTSGVTYEQFF. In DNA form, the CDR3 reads TGTGCCACCAGCAGAGGAGGTGGGACTAGCGGGGTAACGTATGAGCAGTTCTTC.

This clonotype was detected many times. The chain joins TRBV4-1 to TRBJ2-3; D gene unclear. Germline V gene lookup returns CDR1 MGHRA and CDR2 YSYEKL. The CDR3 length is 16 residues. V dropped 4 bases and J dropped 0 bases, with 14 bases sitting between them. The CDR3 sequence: CASSPVLGRSTDTQYF. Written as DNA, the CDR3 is TGCGCCAGCAGCCCGGTCCTAGGAAGGAGCACAGATACGCAGTATTTT.

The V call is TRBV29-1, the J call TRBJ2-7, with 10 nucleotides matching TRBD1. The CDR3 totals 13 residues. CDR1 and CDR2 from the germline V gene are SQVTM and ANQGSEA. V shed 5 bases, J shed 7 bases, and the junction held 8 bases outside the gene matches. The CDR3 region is CSVWRTGGNEQYF. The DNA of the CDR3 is TGCAGCGTTTGGAGGACAGGGGGAAATGAGCAGTACTTC.

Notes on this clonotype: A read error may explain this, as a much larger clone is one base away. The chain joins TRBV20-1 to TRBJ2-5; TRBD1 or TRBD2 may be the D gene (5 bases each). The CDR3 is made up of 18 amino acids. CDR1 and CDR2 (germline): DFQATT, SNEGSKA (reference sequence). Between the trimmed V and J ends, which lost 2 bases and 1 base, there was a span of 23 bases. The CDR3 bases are TGCAGTGCTAGACCTAAACCGGGACGAGCGGTTTCCCAAGAGACCCAGTACTTC. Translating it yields CSARPKPGRAVSQETQYF.

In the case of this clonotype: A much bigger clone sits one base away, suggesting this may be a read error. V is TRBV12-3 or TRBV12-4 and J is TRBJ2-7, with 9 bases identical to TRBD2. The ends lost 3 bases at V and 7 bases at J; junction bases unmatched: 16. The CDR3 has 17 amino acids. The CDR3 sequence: CASSLAPMAGGANEQYF. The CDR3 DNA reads TGTGCCAGCAGTTTGGCCCCCATGGCGGGGGGGGCGAATGAGCAGTACTTC.